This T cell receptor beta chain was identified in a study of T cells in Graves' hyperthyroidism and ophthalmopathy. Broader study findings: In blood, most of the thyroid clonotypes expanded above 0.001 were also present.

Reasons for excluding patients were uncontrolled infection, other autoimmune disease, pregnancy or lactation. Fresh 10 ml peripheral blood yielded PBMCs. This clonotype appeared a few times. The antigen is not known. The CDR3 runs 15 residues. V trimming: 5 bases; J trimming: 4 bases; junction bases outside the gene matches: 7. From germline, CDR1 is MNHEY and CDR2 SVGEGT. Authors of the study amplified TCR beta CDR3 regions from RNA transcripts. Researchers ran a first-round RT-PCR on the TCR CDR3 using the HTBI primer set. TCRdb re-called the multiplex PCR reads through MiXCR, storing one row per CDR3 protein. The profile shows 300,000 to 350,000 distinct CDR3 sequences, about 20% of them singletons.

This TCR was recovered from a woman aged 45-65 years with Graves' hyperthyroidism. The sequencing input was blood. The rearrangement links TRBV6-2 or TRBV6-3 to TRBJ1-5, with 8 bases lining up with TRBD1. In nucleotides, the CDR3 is TGTGCCAGCAGTCCCTGGGACAGGAATAATCAGCCCCAGCATTTT. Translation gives CASSPWDRNNQPQHF.